This record looks at one T cell receptor (beta chain) sequence and its context. Looked up from germline, CDR1 is MNHEY and CDR2 is SMNVEV (reference sequence). V was pared by 3 bases and J by 5 bases, with 3 bases of the junction left unmatched. This CDR3 has 14 residues. In the authors' methods: Scientists estimated how many nucleated cells there were by amplifying reference gene primers. TCRdb's copy holds only in-frame clones and misses some; the assay was immunoSEQ multiplex PCR. V and J calls and clone size follow that table, whereas D and trimming were derived from the DNA. The table records under 250,000 clones, approximately 88% of them present only once. The data originate from a study of blood T cell repertoires in COVID-19.

The source material was peripheral blood. This chain joins TRBV27 and TRBJ1-4, with TRBD1 matching over 7 bases. This TCR came from a man aged 40-49 years with acute or convalescent COVID-19. The CDR3 DNA reads as TGTGCCAGCAGTTTCGGCAGGGGGAATGAAAAACTGTTTTTT. Its protein is CASSFGRGNEKLFF.